The rows below give T cell receptor beta chains drawn from one sample of a study of brain T cells in children with intractable seizures. The data were produced by immunoSEQ multiplex PCR, yet TCRdb's version contains in-frame clones alone and is incomplete. The table lists about 2,500 clones, 84% of them singletons, with about 10% in the top ten. The sequencing used resected brain tissue, collected at surgery. The receptor source for this set is a boy younger than two with hemimegalencephaly and intractable seizures. CDR3s include the opening cysteine and the closing phenylalanine or tryptophan. A D gene is named only where the DNA matches it firmly. Not all rows give a size; the values are once, few, many and, for expanded clones, a class.

TRBV7-8	TRBJ2-4	-	few	CASSLVPELAKNIQYF	TGTGCCAGCAGCTTAGTTCCGGAGTTAGCCAAAAACATTCAGTACTTC
TRBV6-5	TRBJ2-7	-	-	CASRIGGVSEQYF	TGTGCCAGCAGGATTGGTGGCGTGTCCGAGCAGTACTTC
TRBV5-1	TRBJ2-1	TRBD2	-	CASSSSLAGGGEQFF	TGCGCCAGCAGCTCGTCTCTAGCGGGAGGGGGTGAGCAGTTCTTC
TRBV5-6	TRBJ1-5	-	-	CASSSSISQPQHF	TGTGCCAGCAGCTCCTCGATCTCCCAGCCCCAGCATTTT
TRBV5-6	TRBJ2-3	TRBD2	-	CASKDSSGITDTQYF	TGTGCCAGCAAAGACTCCAGCGGGATCACAGATACGCAGTATTTT
TRBV5-6	TRBJ1-5	TRBD1	few	CASSLGARGSNQPQHF	TGTGCCAGCAGCTTGGGGGCCAGGGGGAGCAATCAGCCCCAGCATTTT
TRBV7-2	TRBJ1-5	-	-	CASSPTAGGQPQHF	TGTGCCAGCAGCCCGACGGCGGGAGGTCAGCCCCAGCATTTT
TRBV7-9	TRBJ1-4	TRBD1	-	CASSLVKGTGNEKLFF	TGTGCCAGCAGCTTAGTCAAAGGGACAGGGAATGAAAAACTGTTTTTT
TRBV6-6	TRBJ2-2	-	few	CASSYAWGELFF	TGTGCCAGCAGTTACGCGTGGGGGGAGCTGTTTTTT
TRBV4-2	TRBJ2-4	TRBD2	-	CASSQDPTGTGGTIQYF	TGTGCCAGCAGCCAAGATCCGACCGGGACGGGGGGGACCATTCAGTACTTC
TRBV19	TRBJ2-7	-	-	CASSIVAGGEQYF	TGTGCCAGTAGTATAGTGGCAGGGGGGGAGCAGTACTTC
TRBV4-1	TRBJ1-5	TRBD1	-	CASSQDLERTGAPSNQPQHF	TGCGCCAGCAGCCAAGACCTCGAACGGACAGGGGCCCCTAGCAATCAGCCCCAGCATTTT
TRBV29-1	TRBJ1-4	-	-	CSVGSSAFNEKLFF	TGCAGCGTTGGGTCTTCAGCCTTCAATGAAAAACTGTTTTTT
TRBV24-1	TRBJ2-2	TRBD1	-	CATSDTGTDTGELFF	TGTGCCACCAGTGACACCGGGACAGACACCGGGGAGCTGTTTTTT
TRBV28	TRBJ2-7	-	-	CASSFRPDSPSYEQYF	TGTGCCAGCAGTTTCCGACCGGACAGTCCCTCCTACGAGCAGTACTTC
TRBV12-3/TRBV12-4	TRBJ1-1	-	-	CASSPGAREAFF	TGTGCCAGCAGTCCAGGGGCCCGGGAGGCTTTCTTT
TRBV15	TRBJ2-1	TRBD1	-	CATSDPGQGFSTSSYNEQFF	TGTGCCACCAGCGATCCGGGACAGGGGTTTTCGACTAGCTCCTACAATGAGCAGTTCTTC
TRBV6-2/TRBV6-3	TRBJ2-5	TRBD2	-	CASSQLAGGGGETQYF	TGTGCCAGCAGTCAACTAGCGGGAGGAGGTGGAGAGACCCAGTACTTC
TRBV5-5	TRBJ2-7	-	-	CASSLGAPWEQYF	TGTGCCAGCAGCTTGGGGGCCCCCTGGGAGCAGTACTTC
TRBV28	TRBJ1-1	-	-	CASSEYEGTEAFF	TGTGCCAGCAGTGAGTACGAGGGCACTGAAGCTTTCTTT
TRBV5-6	TRBJ2-7	TRBD2	-	CASSRGRGYEQYF	TGTGCCAGCTCGCGCGGGAGGGGCTACGAGCAGTACTTC
TRBV6-4	TRBJ2-1	TRBD2	-	CASSRLAGGPNEQFF	TGTGCCAGCAGCCGACTAGCGGGAGGGCCCAATGAGCAGTTCTTC
TRBV11-1	TRBJ2-7	-	-	CASSLAAAYEQYF	TGTGCCAGCAGCTTAGCGGCAGCCTACGAGCAGTACTTC
TRBV7-4	TRBJ2-5	-	-	CASSLGGRLQETQYF	TGTGCCAGCAGCTTAGGGGGACGGCTACAAGAGACCCAGTACTTC
TRBV6-2/TRBV6-3	TRBJ2-7	TRBD2	-	CASSTYSSGSMRYEQYF	TGTGCCAGCAGCACCTACTCTAGCGGGAGTATGCGATACGAGCAGTACTTC
TRBV7-8	TRBJ2-7	TRBD1	-	CASSPEGGQGAYWEQYF	TGTGCCAGCAGCCCAGAGGGGGGACAGGGGGCCTATTGGGAGCAGTACTTC
TRBV27	TRBJ1-1	-	-	CASSLSPAGVNTEAFF	TGTGCCAGCAGTTTATCGCCTGCAGGGGTCAACACTGAAGCTTTCTTT
TRBV11-3	TRBJ1-1	-	-	CASSFGGNTEAFF	TGTGCCAGCAGCTTTGGGGGGAACACTGAAGCTTTCTTT
TRBV9	TRBJ2-1	-	-	CASSVGAKSYEQFF	TGTGCCAGCAGCGTAGGGGCCAAAAGCTATGAGCAGTTCTTC
TRBV19	TRBJ2-3	-	-	CASSIYRGRTVTDTQYF	TGTGCCAGTAGTATCTATCGGGGGCGAACCGTCACAGATACGCAGTATTTT
TRBV19	TRBJ1-1	TRBD1	few	CASRTQGPRNTEAFF	TGTGCCAGTAGAACACAGGGGCCTCGGAACACTGAAGCTTTCTTT
TRBV7-9	TRBJ2-6	-	-	CASSLVVSGSGANVLTF	TGTGCCAGCAGCTTAGTAGTTTCAGGCTCTGGGGCCAACGTCCTGACTTTC
TRBV5-5	TRBJ2-7	TRBD1	-	CASSLRGGQGSYEQYF	TGTGCCAGCAGCCTCAGGGGGGGACAGGGATCCTACGAGCAGTACTTC
TRBV19	TRBJ2-7	TRBD2	-	CASSIVSGDEQYF	TGTGCCAGTAGTATAGTAAGCGGGGACGAGCAGTACTTC
TRBV11-2	TRBJ2-3	-	-	CASSLDRLAPSTDTQYF	TGTGCCAGCAGCTTAGATAGGCTAGCGCCTAGCACAGATACGCAGTATTTT
TRBV6-5	TRBJ2-2	-	large	CASSYNSWGTGELFF	TGTGCCAGCAGTTACAACAGTTGGGGGACCGGGGAGCTGTTTTTT
TRBV19	TRBJ2-3	TRBD1	-	CASSISWTGAGTDTQYF	TGTGCCAGTAGTATTTCCTGGACAGGGGCCGGGACAGATACGCAGTATTTT